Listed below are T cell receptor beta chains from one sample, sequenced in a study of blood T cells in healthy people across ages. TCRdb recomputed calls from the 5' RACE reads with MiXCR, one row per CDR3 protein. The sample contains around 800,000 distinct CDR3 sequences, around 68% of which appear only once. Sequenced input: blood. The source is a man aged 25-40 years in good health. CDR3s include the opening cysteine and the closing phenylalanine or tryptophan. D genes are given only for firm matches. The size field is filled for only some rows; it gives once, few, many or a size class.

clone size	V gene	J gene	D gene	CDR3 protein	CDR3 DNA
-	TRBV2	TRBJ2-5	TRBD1	CASSDRGGQETQYF	TGTGCCAGCAGCGACAGGGGAGGCCAAGAGACCCAGTACTTC
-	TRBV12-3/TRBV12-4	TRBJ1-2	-	CASSSAGSGGYTF	TGTGCCAGCAGCTCAGCAGGGTCTGGAGGCTACACCTTC
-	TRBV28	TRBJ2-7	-	CASSLSPAYEQYF	TGTGCCAGCAGTTTGTCACCGGCCTACGAGCAGTACTTC
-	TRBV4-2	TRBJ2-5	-	CASSQGARPGETQYF	TGTGCCAGCAGCCAAGGCGCCAGGCCGGGGGAGACCCAGTACTTC
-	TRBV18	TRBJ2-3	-	CASSQGDTQYF	TGTGCCAGCTCCCAGGGGGATACGCAGTATTTT
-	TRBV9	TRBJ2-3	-	CASSPPTGPTTDTQYF	TGTGCCAGCAGCCCCCCTACCGGGCCAACCACAGATACGCAGTATTTT
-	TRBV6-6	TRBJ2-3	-	CASSLGPPRTDTQYF	TGTGCCAGCAGTCTAGGCCCTCCCCGCACAGATACGCAGTATTTT
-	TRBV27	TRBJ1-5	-	CASSMRGDNQPQHF	TGTGCCAGCAGTATGCGAGGGGACAATCAGCCCCAGCATTTT
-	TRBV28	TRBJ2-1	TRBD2	CASSGTSLFEEQFF	TGTGCCAGCTCCGGGACTAGTCTTTTCGAGGAGCAGTTCTTC
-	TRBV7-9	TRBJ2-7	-	CASSSAGLNYEQYF	TGTGCCAGCAGCTCCGCGGGACTTAACTACGAGCAGTACTTC
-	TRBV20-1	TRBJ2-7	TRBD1	CSASDRGSSYEQYF	TGCAGTGCTAGCGACAGGGGAAGCTCCTACGAGCAGTACTTC
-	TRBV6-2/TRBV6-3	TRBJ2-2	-	CASSPTATGPGELFF	TGTGCCAGCAGCCCGACCGCGACAGGTCCCGGGGAGCTGTTTTTT
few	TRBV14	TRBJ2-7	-	CASSQVMGYEQYF	TGTGCCAGCAGCCAAGTCATGGGATACGAGCAGTACTTC
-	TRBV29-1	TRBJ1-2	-	CSVVGVRDYGYTF	TGCAGCGTTGTAGGGGTCCGGGACTATGGCTACACCTTC
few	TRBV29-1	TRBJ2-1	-	CSVYGGTLRGNEQFF	TGCAGTGTCTACGGAGGGACTCTGAGGGGAAATGAGCAGTTCTTC